These 27 T cell receptor beta chains were sequenced from one sample in a study of response to subunit inactivated influenza vaccine. TCRdb ran MiXCR on the RT-PCR reads and lists one entry per CDR3 protein. This table holds 150,000 to 200,000 distinct CDR3 sequences, under 13% found once. This material consisted of non-naive T cells sorted from PBMCs, taken 45 days after vaccination. All receptors derive from a man between 45 and 60 years old who received an inactivated influenza vaccine.

The sample holds a few counts of this clonotype. The CDR3 sequence is CSARDSLSYGYTF. As DNA, the CDR3 is TGCAGTGCACGGGACAGCCTATCCTATGGCTACACCTTC. V is TRBV20-1 and J is TRBJ1-2; TRBD1 aligns across 7 bases. CDR1 is DFQATT, CDR2 SNEGSKA, per germline (reference sequence). The V and J ends lost 6 bases and 4 bases, in that order; junction bases with no gene match: 8. The CDR3 length is 13 residues.

Many counts were recorded for this clonotype. The chain is built from TRBV7-8 and TRBJ2-3, with TRBD1 identical over 10 bases. The V gene end was trimmed by 3 bases and the J gene end by 0 bases; junction bases not matched to a gene: 9. This CDR3 spans 18 amino acids. Germline CDR1 SGHVS, CDR2 FQNEAQ. CDR3 sequence: CASSFGTGVGASTDTQYF. CDR3 nucleotide sequence: TGTGCCAGCAGCTTCGGGACAGGGGTCGGGGCTAGCACAGATACGCAGTATTTT.

This clonotype came up many times. This chain links TRBV20-1 with TRBJ2-1; TRBD2 agrees at 8 bases. Trimming cost V 8 bases and J 7 bases; bases outside gene matches: 10. This CDR3 is built from 13 residues. Germline-derived CDR1 and CDR2 are DFQATT and SNEGSKA (reference sequence). The CDR3 here is CSSTPGGVNEQFF. The DNA for the CDR3 is TGCAGTTCGACACCGGGGGGGGTAAATGAGCAGTTCTTC.

The rearrangement joins TRBV28 to TRBJ2-1, with D tentatively TRBD1 or TRBD2 (5 bases each). Germline V gene data show CDR1 as MDHEN and CDR2 as SYDVKM. Trimming removed 4 bases from V and 8 bases from J, with 18 bases in between. This CDR3 comprises 15 residues. The CDR3 nucleotides are TGTGCCAGCAGTTCGCCGGGGCCGAGAACCGATGAGCAGTTCTTC. Protein: CASSSPGPRTDEQFF.

CDR3 in DNA: TGTGCCAGCAGCTTAGCTGGGGGCGTCTATGGCTACACCTTC. This gives the protein CASSLAGGVYGYTF. The V call is TRBV7-9, the J call TRBJ1-2; possible D gene TRBD1, 6 bases. Germline-derived CDR1 and CDR2 are SEHNR and FQNEAQ (reference sequence). Trimming stripped 0 bases from V and 4 bases from J, with 9 bases between. The CDR3 extends over 14 amino acids.

The chain couples TRBV7-2 to TRBJ1-6, with TRBD1 matching over 7 bases. With 5 bases clipped from V and 10 bases from J, the junction kept 14 bases outside the gene matches. The CDR3 is 16 residues long. Germline CDR1 is SGHTA and CDR2 is FQGNSA. In nucleotides, the CDR3 is TGTGCCAGCAGCCAGGCCCCAGGGGGGCAAGGCTCACCCCTCCACTTT. Its protein is CASSQAPGGQGSPLHF.

This clonotype appeared a few times. The chain uses TRBV7-2 and TRBJ2-7; 8 bases line up with TRBD2. CDR3 size: 15 residues. Germline V lookup: CDR1 SGHTA, CDR2 FQGNSA. V lost 4 bases and J lost 0; bases outside the gene matches: 5. The CDR3 nucleotides are TGTGCCAGCAGCTCTATAGGGACTAGCTCCTACGAGCAGTACTTC. Protein: CASSSIGTSSYEQYF.

This clonotype was recorded a few times. This chain links TRBV20-1 with TRBJ1-6; D is unresolved. This CDR3 has 13 residues. Looked up from germline, CDR1 is DFQATT and CDR2 is SNEGSKA (reference sequence). The V and J ends lost 3 bases and 7 bases respectively, with 10 bases between them. The CDR3 bases are TGCAGTGCTAGTGCGGGAGGCAATTCACCCCTCCACTTT. It encodes CSASAGGNSPLHF.

The rearrangement uses TRBV25-1 and TRBJ1-1; the D gene is possibly TRBD1 (6 bases). Trimming took 2 bases from V and 9 from J, leaving 10 bases between them. Per the germline V gene, CDR1 is MGHDK and CDR2 is SYGVNS. This CDR3 is built from 12 residues. CDR3 in DNA: TGTGCCAGCAGTGAAGGACAGTACAAAGCTTTCTTT. This gives the protein CASSEGQYKAFF.

This clonotype was observed many times. The chain combines TRBV7-2 with TRBJ1-3; 7 nucleotides match TRBD1. The CDR3 covers 13 residues. CDR1 and CDR2 (germline): SGHTA, FQGNSA. With V trimmed by 10 bases and J by 4 bases, 7 bases remained unmatched. The CDR3 DNA reads TGTGCCACCGCTGGAGGGGGCGGAAACACCATATATTTT. It yields the protein CATAGGGGNTIYF.

V gene TRBV28 combines with J gene TRBJ2-7; D ambiguous. The CDR3 contains 13 residues. From germline, CDR1 is MDHEN and CDR2 SYDVKM. Trimming cost V 6 bases and J 4 bases, with 13 bases left between them. The CDR3 sequence: CASSLLNGYEQYF. Written as DNA, the CDR3 is TGTGCCAGCAGCCTTCTCAACGGGTACGAGCAGTACTTC.

This clonotype has a handful of counts. This chain connects TRBV9 to TRBJ2-6; D is perhaps TRBD1 (5 bases). The germline V gene has CDR1 SGDLS and CDR2 YYNGEE. This CDR3 comprises 16 residues. V lost 3 bases and J lost 0, with 10 bases in between. As DNA, the CDR3 is TGTGCCAGCAGCGCGACAGCCAGCTCTGGGGCCAACGTCCTGACTTTC. This translates into CASSATASSGANVLTF.

A few counts support this clonotype. The chain combines TRBV30 with TRBJ2-5, with D perhaps TRBD1 or TRBD2 (6 bases each). CDR3 length equals 16 residues. V dropped 4 bases and J dropped 5 bases, with 23 bases sitting between them. The germline CDR1 and CDR2 sequences are GTSNPN and SVGIG (reference sequence). Here the CDR3 reads CAWNAGLGRGSETQYF. CDR3 DNA sequence: TGTGCCTGGAATGCGGGGCTGGGCAGGGGTTCGGAGACCCAGTACTTC.

Many counts were recorded for this clonotype. The CDR3 nucleotides read TGTGCCAGCAAAGAGATAACAGGGGTGGAGACCCAGTACTTC. It codes for CASKEITGVETQYF. This chain links TRBV12-3 or TRBV12-4 with TRBJ2-5; 7 bases match TRBD1. CDR3 size: 14 residues. The V gene end was trimmed by 7 bases and the J gene end by 5 bases; junction bases not matched to a gene: 10.

In this sample, this clonotype turned up many times. This chain uses TRBV29-1 with TRBJ1-3; D may be TRBD1 (5 bases). Trimming shortened V by 6 bases and J by 2 bases, and 11 bases separated the two germline ends. Germline V gene data show CDR1 as SQVTM and CDR2 as ANQGSEA. The CDR3 is 13 amino acids. CDR3 protein: CSVMQGTGNTIYF. The CDR3 bases are TGCAGCGTGATGCAGGGTACTGGAAACACCATATATTTT. The full variable domain, completed using reference TRBV29-1 and TRBJ1-3, is SAVISQKPSRDICQRGTSLTIQCQVDSQVTMMFWYRQQPGQSLTLIATANQGSEATYESGFVIDKFPISRPNLTFSTLTVSNMSPEDSSIYLCSVMQGTGNTIYFGEGSWLTVV.

The J gene is TRBJ2-2, the V gene TRBV6-2 or TRBV6-3; maybe TRBD2 (6 bases). Germline lookup yields CDR1 MNHEY and CDR2 SVGEGT. Trimming removed 5 bases at V and 2 bases at J, with 15 bases between. The CDR3 spans 16 residues. CDR3 loop: CASSLTGLTNTGELFF. The DNA for the CDR3 is TGTGCCAGCAGTCTAACGGGACTGACAAACACCGGGGAGCTGTTTTTT.

This clonotype has just a few counts. This rearrangement joins TRBV28 to TRBJ1-4, with D hard to call. The length of the CDR3 is 13 residues. V gave up 5 bases and J gave up 8 bases, with 12 bases separating them. Germline V gene sequence: CDR1 MDHEN, CDR2 SYDVKM. The CDR3 spells CASSDNGREKLFF. CDR3 nucleotides: TGTGCCAGCAGTGACAACGGAAGGGAAAAACTGTTTTTT.

This chain links TRBV3-1 with TRBJ2-7; the D is unclear. The CDR3 has 12 amino acids. Trimming pared 0 bases from V and 4 bases from J, leaving 4 bases between. Per germline, CDR1 LGHDT and CDR2 YNNKEL (reference sequence). The CDR3 loop reads CASSQDSYEQYF. In DNA form, the CDR3 reads TGTGCCAGCAGCCAAGATTCGTACGAGCAGTACTTC.

This clonotype was counted a single time. CDR3 sequence reads: CASSQVYSGAYEQYF. The CDR3 bases are TGCGCCAGCAGCCAAGTCTACTCAGGCGCCTACGAGCAGTACTTC. This chain uses TRBV4-3 with TRBJ2-7; no firm D call. Trimming took 1 base from V and 2 from J, leaving 12 bases between them. Germline lookup yields CDR1 LGHNA and CDR2 YSLEER. This CDR3 has 15 amino acids.

The chain has TRBV14 and TRBJ1-2; the D gene is possibly TRBD1 (6 bases). V was trimmed by 8 bases and J by 2 bases, leaving 12 bases between them. Germline V gene data show CDR1 as SGHDN and CDR2 as FVKESK. CDR3 size: 13 residues. The CDR3 is CASSDRRNYGYTF. CDR3 DNA: TGTGCCAGCTCAGACAGGAGGAACTATGGCTACACCTTC.

This clonotype was counted only a few times. This rearrangement joins TRBV5-6 to TRBJ2-1; D gene uncertain. Germline loops: CDR1 SGHDT, CDR2 YYEEEE. CDR3 length: 12 residues. Trimming shortened V by 0 bases and J by 7 bases, and 5 bases separated the two germline ends. The CDR3 here is CASSLAPNEQFF. As DNA, the CDR3 is TGTGCCAGCAGCTTGGCCCCGAATGAGCAGTTCTTC.

This clonotype has at least ten counts. The chain carries TRBV4-2 and TRBJ1-6; 9 nucleotides align to TRBD1. Germline-derived CDR1 and CDR2 are LGHNA and YNFKEQ. The J segment lost 4 bases and the V segment lost 4 bases, leaving 8 bases of the junction unmatched. The CDR3 sequence is 17 residues long. CDR3 sequence reads: CASSRILDRGYNSPLHF. CDR3 coding DNA: TGTGCCAGCAGCCGAATTTTGGACAGGGGATATAATTCACCCCTCCACTTT.

The genes are TRBV28 and TRBJ2-7; the D is unclear. The CDR3 totals 12 residues. From germline, CDR1 is MDHEN and CDR2 SYDVKM. Trimming pared 4 bases from V and 3 bases from J, leaving 7 bases between. This CDR3 reads CASSSWDYEQYF. The CDR3 nucleotides read TGTGCCAGCAGTTCTTGGGACTACGAGCAGTACTTC. Full variable domain (missing parts from reference TRBV28 and TRBJ2-7): DVKVTQSSRYLVKRTGEKVFLECVQDMDHENMFWYRQDPGLGLRLIYFSYDVKMKEKGDIPEGYSVSREKKERFSLILESASTNQTSMYLCASSSWDYEQYFGPGTRLTVT.

In its sample, this clonotype was seen a few times. CDR3 nucleotide sequence: TGTGCCACCAGCAGAGATGGTTCGGGGTATCAGCCCCAGCATTTT. Amino acids: CATSRDGSGYQPQHF. V and J are TRBV15 and TRBJ1-5; D ambiguous. CDR3 length: 15 amino acids. V was pared by 0 bases and J by 5 bases, with 11 bases between. CDR1 is LNHNV and CDR2 is YYDKDF in the germline V gene (reference sequence).

This clonotype turned up a few times. The chain combines TRBV3-1 with TRBJ1-2; D unclear. V lost 4 bases, J lost 4 bases, and 13 bases lay in between. CDR3 length: 14 residues. Germline CDR1 LGHDT, CDR2 YNNKEL (reference sequence). The CDR3 reads CASSPGLRGYGYTF. The CDR3 DNA sequence: TGTGCCAGCAGCCCGGGCCTCCGGGGCTATGGCTACACCTTC.

This clonotype came up a few times. This chain uses TRBV12-3 or TRBV12-4 with TRBJ1-1, with D maybe TRBD1 (5 bases). The CDR3 runs 15 residues. V shed 1 base and J shed 0 bases, with 9 bases lying between them. The chain's CDR3 is CASSLGTLMNTEAFF. For the CDR3, the DNA is TGTGCCAGCAGTTTAGGGACACTAATGAACACTGAAGCTTTCTTT.

The chain links TRBV12-3 or TRBV12-4 to TRBJ2-7, with 7 bases fitting TRBD2. CDR3 size: 16 residues. V shed 0 bases, J shed 3 bases, and the junction held 8 bases outside the gene matches. CDR3 region: CASSLASAGAYYEQYF. CDR3 nucleotide sequence: TGTGCCAGCAGTTTAGCTTCTGCGGGAGCTTACTACGAGCAGTACTTC.